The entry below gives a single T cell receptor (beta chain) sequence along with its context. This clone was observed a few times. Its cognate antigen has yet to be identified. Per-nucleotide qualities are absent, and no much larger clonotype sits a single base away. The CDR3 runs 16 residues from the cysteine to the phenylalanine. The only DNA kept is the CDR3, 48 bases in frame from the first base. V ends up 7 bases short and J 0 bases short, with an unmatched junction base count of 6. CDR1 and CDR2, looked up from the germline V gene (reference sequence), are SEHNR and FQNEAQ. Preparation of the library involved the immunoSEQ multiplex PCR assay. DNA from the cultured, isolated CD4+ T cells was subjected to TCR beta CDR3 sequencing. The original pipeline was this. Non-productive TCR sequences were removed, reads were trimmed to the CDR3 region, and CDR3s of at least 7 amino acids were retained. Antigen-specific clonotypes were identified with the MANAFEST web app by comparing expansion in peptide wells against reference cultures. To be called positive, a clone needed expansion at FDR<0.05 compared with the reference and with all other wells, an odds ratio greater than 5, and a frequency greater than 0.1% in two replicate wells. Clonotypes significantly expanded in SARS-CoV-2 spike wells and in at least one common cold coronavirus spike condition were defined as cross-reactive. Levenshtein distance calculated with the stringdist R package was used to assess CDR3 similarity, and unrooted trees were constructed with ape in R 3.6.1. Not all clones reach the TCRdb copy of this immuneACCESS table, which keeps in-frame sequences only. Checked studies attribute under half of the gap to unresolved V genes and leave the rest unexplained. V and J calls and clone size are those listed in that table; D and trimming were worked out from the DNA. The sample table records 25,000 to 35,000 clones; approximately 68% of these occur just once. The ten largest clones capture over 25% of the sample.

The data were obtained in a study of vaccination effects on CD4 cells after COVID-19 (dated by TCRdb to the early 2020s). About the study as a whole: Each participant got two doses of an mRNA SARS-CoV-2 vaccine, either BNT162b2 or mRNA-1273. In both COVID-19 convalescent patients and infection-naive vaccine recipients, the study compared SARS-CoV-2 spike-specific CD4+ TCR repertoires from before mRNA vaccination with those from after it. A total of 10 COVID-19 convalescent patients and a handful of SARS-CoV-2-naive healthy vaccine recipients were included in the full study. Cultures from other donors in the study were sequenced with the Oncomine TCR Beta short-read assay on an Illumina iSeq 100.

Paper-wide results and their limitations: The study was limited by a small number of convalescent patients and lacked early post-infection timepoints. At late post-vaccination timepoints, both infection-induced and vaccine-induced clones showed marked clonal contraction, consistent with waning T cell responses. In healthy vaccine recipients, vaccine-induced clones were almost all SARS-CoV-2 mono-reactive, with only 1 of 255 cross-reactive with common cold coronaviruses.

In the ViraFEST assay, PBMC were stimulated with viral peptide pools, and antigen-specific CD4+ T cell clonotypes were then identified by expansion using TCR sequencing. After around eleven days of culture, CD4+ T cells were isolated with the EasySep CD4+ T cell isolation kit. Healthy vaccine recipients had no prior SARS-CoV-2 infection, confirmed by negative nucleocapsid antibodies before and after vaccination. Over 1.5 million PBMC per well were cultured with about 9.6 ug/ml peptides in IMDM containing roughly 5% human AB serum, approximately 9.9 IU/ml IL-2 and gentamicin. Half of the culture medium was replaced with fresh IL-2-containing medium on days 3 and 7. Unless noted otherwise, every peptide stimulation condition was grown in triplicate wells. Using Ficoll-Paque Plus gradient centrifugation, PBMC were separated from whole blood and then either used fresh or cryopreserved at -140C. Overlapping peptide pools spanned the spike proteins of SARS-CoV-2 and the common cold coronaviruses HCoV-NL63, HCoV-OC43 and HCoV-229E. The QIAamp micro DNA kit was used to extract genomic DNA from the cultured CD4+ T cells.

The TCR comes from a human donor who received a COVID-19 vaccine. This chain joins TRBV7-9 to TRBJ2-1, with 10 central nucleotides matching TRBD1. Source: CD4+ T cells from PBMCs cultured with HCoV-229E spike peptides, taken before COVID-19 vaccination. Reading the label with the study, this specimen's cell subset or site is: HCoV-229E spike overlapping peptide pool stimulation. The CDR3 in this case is CASTIDRGRSYNEQFF. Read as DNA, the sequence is TGTGCCAGCACCATAGACAGGGGGCGCTCCTACAATGAGCAGTTCTTC.